Listed below are T cell receptor beta chains from one sample, sequenced in a study of vaccination effects on CD4 cells after COVID-19. TCRdb's table, derived via immunoSEQ multiplex PCR, lists solely in-frame clones and lacks some. This sample yields tens of thousands of clones, of which just over 70% are seen a single time; under 30% belongs to the top ten. No antigens are known for them. Specimen: CD4+ T cells from PBMCs cultured without peptide, collected before COVID-19 vaccination. Receptors originate from a human donor who had a prior SARS-CoV-2 infection. Each CDR3 is given with its conserved first and last residue. A D gene is named only where the DNA matches it firmly. Rows may omit the clone size; those that give it use once, few, many or a size class.

abundance	v_gene	d_gene	j_gene	CDR3nt	CDR3aa
.	TRBV2	.	TRBJ2-7	TGTGCCAGCAGTGAGAATTCTGAGCAGTACTTC	CASSENSEQYF
.	TRBV13	TRBD1	TRBJ2-7	TGTGCCAGCAGCCCGAGGACAGGGGCCGAGCAGTACTTC	CASSPRTGAEQYF
few	TRBV7-2	.	TRBJ1-3	TGTGCCAGCAGCTCGCAGGGGAGATTTGGAAACACCATATATTTT	CASSSQGRFGNTIYF
.	TRBV11-3	.	TRBJ2-7	TGTGCCAGCAGCGGAGGGTACTTGACGGATTTGATCAACGAGCAGTACTTC	CASSGGYLTDLINEQYF
.	TRBV6-5	.	TRBJ1-4	TGTGCCAGCAGGGCAGGGGCACCGGAAAAACTGTTTTTT	CASRAGAPEKLFF
.	TRBV11-3	.	TRBJ2-2	TGTGCCAGCAGCCCTTATCCTCCGGGCGGGACGGCAAACACCGGGGAGCTGTTTTTT	CASSPYPPGGTANTGELFF
.	TRBV28	TRBD2	TRBJ2-5	TGTGCCAGCAGGAGGGGCCCTGGGGAGGGAGAGACCCAGTACTTC	CASRRGPGEGETQYF
.	TRBV2	.	TRBJ2-7	TGTGCCAGCAGGGACAGAACCTACGAGCAGTACTTC	CASRDRTYEQYF
.	TRBV7-8	TRBD1	TRBJ1-2	TGTGCCAGCAGCTACCGGGACAGGTACTATGGCTACACCTTC	CASSYRDRYYGYTF
.	TRBV18	.	TRBJ1-2	TGTGCCAGCTCACCGGGCTTGAGCAACTATGGCTACACCTTC	CASSPGLSNYGYTF
few	TRBV18	TRBD2	TRBJ2-1	TGTGCCAGCTCACCACGTCTAGCGGTGCATGAGCAGTTCTTC	CASSPRLAVHEQFF
.	TRBV4-2	TRBD2	TRBJ2-3	TGTGCCAGCAGCCAAGGTGTGGCGGGAGTGTACGATACGCAGTATTTT	CASSQGVAGVYDTQYF
.	TRBV7-2	.	TRBJ1-2	TGTGCCAGCAGCTTAACATCCAGGACGGCCTATGGCTACACCTTC	CASSLTSRTAYGYTF
.	TRBV27	.	TRBJ2-5	TGTGCCAGCAGTAAGACATGGTACCAAGAGACCCAGTACTTC	CASSKTWYQETQYF
once	TRBV7-2	.	TRBJ1-6	TGTGCCAGCAGCTCTCGGAGCTCCTATAATTCACCCCTCCACTTT	CASSSRSSYNSPLHF
.	TRBV7-3	TRBD2	TRBJ2-1	TGTGCCAGCAGCTGGAGCGGGAGAAACAATGAGCAGTTCTTC	CASSWSGRNNEQFF
.	TRBV5-1	TRBD1	TRBJ1-1	TGCGCCAGCAGCTTACAGGGGACGAACACTGAAGCTTTCTTT	CASSLQGTNTEAFF
.	TRBV6-6	.	TRBJ2-5	TGTGCCAGCAGTCGGACGGAACAAGAGACCCAGTACTTC	CASSRTEQETQYF
.	TRBV19	.	TRBJ2-5	TGTGCCAGTAGTATAGTTAAGGTGCGGGGCCGGGTACCGGGAGAGACCCAGTACTTC	CASSIVKVRGRVPGETQYF
.	TRBV11-3	TRBD1	TRBJ2-7	TGTGCCAGCAGCCCCGGGACAGGGACCCCTGGAGAGCAGTACTTC	CASSPGTGTPGEQYF
.	TRBV2	.	TRBJ1-1	TGTGCCAGCAGAGCCCTGTCCACTGAAGCTTTCTTT	CASRALSTEAFF
.	TRBV5-5	.	TRBJ2-7	TGTGCCAGCAGCTTGGCGGGCACAGGATACGAGCAGTACTTC	CASSLAGTGYEQYF
.	TRBV18	TRBD1	TRBJ2-5	TGTGCCAGCTCACCTGTGGGACAGGGAACCCAAGAGACCCAGTACTTC	CASSPVGQGTQETQYF
.	TRBV5-5	.	TRBJ1-1	TGTGCCAGCAGCTTTCAGGGCTTGTACACTGAAGCTTTCTTT	CASSFQGLYTEAFF
few	TRBV9	.	TRBJ1-6	TGTGCCAGCAGCGTAGGGGGATGGGATTCACCCCTCCACTTT	CASSVGGWDSPLHF
few	TRBV6-6	.	TRBJ1-5	TGTGCCAGCAGCCGACGGGGAGGGAGGGTTCGCAATCAGCCCCAGCATTTT	CASSRRGGRVRNQPQHF
once	TRBV2	TRBD2	TRBJ2-5	TGTGCCAGCGCAGGGACTAGCGGGATGAAGGAGACCCAGTACTTC	CASAGTSGMKETQYF
once	TRBV7-3	.	TRBJ2-1	TGTGCCAGCAGCTTATCATACAGGCCCTTAGACAATGAGCAGTTCTTC	CASSLSYRPLDNEQFF
.	TRBV2	.	TRBJ2-1	TGTGCCAGCAGTGACTACAATGAGCAGTTCTTC	CASSDYNEQFF
.	TRBV6-6	.	TRBJ2-3	TGTGCCAGCAGTTACGGTGACAGCTTTTTCACAGATACGCAGTATTTT	CASSYGDSFFTDTQYF
.	TRBV2	TRBD1	TRBJ1-2	TGTGCCAGCAGGGAAGTAAACAGGGGTCCTTACTATGGCTACACCTTC	CASREVNRGPYYGYTF
.	TRBV6-2/TRBV6-3	TRBD2	TRBJ2-4	TGTGCCAGCAGTTACCCCGGACTAGCGGGTGGGAACATTCAGTACTTC	CASSYPGLAGGNIQYF
.	TRBV7-2	.	TRBJ2-2	TGTGCCAGCAGCTTAATGGGCGGGATAAACACCGGGGAGCTGTTTTTT	CASSLMGGINTGELFF
.	TRBV27	.	TRBJ1-2	TGTGCCAGCAAAACACAACAGGAGGGAGACTATGGCTACACCTTC	CASKTQQEGDYGYTF
few	TRBV7-8	.	TRBJ2-7	TGTGCCAGCAGCTTAGTGCGGGTCAACTCCTACGAGCAGTACTTC	CASSLVRVNSYEQYF
.	TRBV18	TRBD1	TRBJ2-7	TGTGCCAGCTCGACAGGGGTTGGGGACGAGCAGTACTTC	CASSTGVGDEQYF
.	TRBV5-8	.	TRBJ2-5	TGTGCCAGCAGCTTGCCGGGGGAGACCCAGTACTTC	CASSLPGETQYF
.	TRBV2	.	TRBJ1-1	TGTGCCAGCAGAGTTGCAGGGATAATTGGCCCGAACACTGAAGCTTTCTTT	CASRVAGIIGPNTEAFF
.	TRBV9	.	TRBJ2-5	TGTGCCAGCAGCGTCCTGCATGGACTCAAAGAGACCCAGTACTTC	CASSVLHGLKETQYF
.	TRBV6-5	.	TRBJ2-7	TGTGCCAGCAGTTACGACGGTTTCTCCTACGAGCAGTACTTC	CASSYDGFSYEQYF
.	TRBV9	.	TRBJ2-5	TGTGCCAGCAGCGTAGCGGGTAGCCCTAAGTGGGAGACCCAGTACTTC	CASSVAGSPKWETQYF
.	TRBV3-1/TRBV3-2	TRBD1	TRBJ1-2	TGTGCCAGCAGCCAACCGGGACAGAACTATGGCTACACCTTC	CASSQPGQNYGYTF
.	TRBV27	TRBD2	TRBJ2-7	TGTGCCAGCAGTTTATACCAGACTAGCGGGGCTCCCTACGAGCAGTACTTC	CASSLYQTSGAPYEQYF
.	TRBV19	.	TRBJ2-2	TGTGCCAGTAGTCCAGGGTTCACGGGCACCGGGGAGCTGTTTTTT	CASSPGFTGTGELFF
.	TRBV7-9	.	TRBJ2-1	TGTGCCACTAAGTCCCGGAATGAGCAGTTCTTC	CATKSRNEQFF
.	TRBV7-8	TRBD1	TRBJ1-2	TGTGCCAGCAGCTTAAGACGGACAGGGGCAAACTATGGCTACACCTTC	CASSLRRTGANYGYTF
.	TRBV28	.	TRBJ1-6	TGTGCCAGCAAAGAGAGCACGCTCCCCCTCCACTTT	CASKESTLPLHF
.	TRBV11-3	TRBD2	TRBJ2-3	TGTGCCAGCAGCTTCGGCGGGAGGGACACAGATACGCAGTATTTT	CASSFGGRDTDTQYF
.	TRBV11-3	.	TRBJ2-1	TGTGCCAGCAGCCCAGTGGGGGGGCCCTACAATGAGCAGTTCTTC	CASSPVGGPYNEQFF
.	TRBV5-4	TRBD2	TRBJ2-5	TGTGCCAGCAGACCTAGCGGGGATGCCCTTCAAGAGACCCAGTACTTC	CASRPSGDALQETQYF
.	TRBV3-1/TRBV3-2	.	TRBJ2-1	TGTGCCAGCAGCCCGAAAGGTCACCTTAAAGGGCAGTTCTTC	CASSPKGHLKGQFF
.	TRBV5-1	.	TRBJ2-2	TGCGCCAGCAGCTTGGGCGGGACAACCAACACCGGGGAGCTGTTTTTT	CASSLGGTTNTGELFF
.	TRBV5-6	TRBD1	TRBJ1-4	TGTGCCAGCAGCTACGGACAGGGCTGGACTAATGAAAAACTGTTTTTT	CASSYGQGWTNEKLFF
.	TRBV2	TRBD2	TRBJ2-3	TGTGCCAGCAGTCCGACTAGCTCCAGGACCGATACGCAGTATTTT	CASSPTSSRTDTQYF
.	TRBV5-4	.	TRBJ1-2	TGTGCCAGCAGCTTGGTCTCCAGTACTAACTATGGCTACACCTTC	CASSLVSSTNYGYTF
.	TRBV3-1/TRBV3-2	TRBD1	TRBJ2-3	TGTGCCAGCAGACAGGGGGCCACAGATACGCAGTATTTT	CASRQGATDTQYF
.	TRBV5-4	TRBD2	TRBJ2-7	TGTGCCAGCAGCGCGACAGCGGGAGAGCAATACGAGCAGTACTTC	CASSATAGEQYEQYF